This TCR beta chain was sequenced during a study of blood T cell repertoires in COVID-19. The overall study: The United States, Italy and Spain provided the acute and convalescent COVID-19 samples. In each case, the material was cDNA or gDNA derived from T cells, B-cell-depleted T cells, or PBMCs.

In this sample, this clone turned up once. Germline lookup yields CDR1 SEHNR and CDR2 FQNEAQ (reference sequence). V was clipped by 1 base and J by 13 bases, with 14 bases between them. CDR3 length: 13 residues. In the authors' methods: Estimation of nucleated cell counts was performed using reference gene primer amplification. Clones were read by immunoSEQ multiplex PCR, and TCRdb kept only the in-frame ones, dropping some. That table is the source of V, J and clone size, and D and trimming were worked out from the DNA. The sample records some 33,000 clones, 85% to 90% being singletons. This sequence was found in a human donor in a cohort sampled during active COVID-19. The sample consisted of peripheral blood. This chain connects TRBV7-9 to TRBJ2-1, with D perhaps TRBD2 (5 bases). The DNA of the CDR3 is TGTGCCAGCAGCTTAGGAGGGTGGTCCGAACAGTTCTTC. It translates to CASSLGGWSEQFF.